Listed below are T cell receptor beta chains from one sample, sequenced in a study of T cell responses to AZD1222 COVID-19 vaccine. Data came from immunoSEQ multiplex PCR; TCRdb stores just in-frame clones and leaves some out. The table records 250,000 to 300,000 clones, almost 95% of them present only once. The material was peripheral blood, obtained 28 days after the second AZD1222 dose. The receptors were gathered from an adult who received the AZD1222 COVID-19 vaccine. Each CDR3 is given with its conserved first and last residue. Not every row has a clone size; where given, it reads once, few, many or a size class.

J gene	clone size	V gene	CDR3 protein
TRBJ2-7	few	TRBV7-2	CASSHRDFTPYEQYF
TRBJ2-1	-	TRBV19	CASSIGSRNEQFF
TRBJ1-2	-	TRBV9	CASSVDRGGYTF
TRBJ2-7	few	TRBV24-1	CATSDGPDEQYF
TRBJ1-2	-	TRBV5-1	CASSYDPGVLAGYTF
TRBJ1-2	-	TRBV4-2	CASGQGHGYTF
TRBJ2-7	-	TRBV27	CASSLGLPLYEQYF
TRBJ2-4	-	TRBV5-1	CASSVQGPIAKNIQYF
TRBJ2-7	once	TRBV15	CATAQAGLSYEQYF
TRBJ1-6	-	TRBV7-3	CASSLTIGGNSPLHF
TRBJ1-1	-	TRBV5-1	CASSSGQGLGNTEAFF
TRBJ1-1	-	TRBV5-1	CASSLAGDTEAFF
TRBJ1-5	-	TRBV6-1	CASSERGNHRPQHF
TRBJ1-4	-	TRBV2	CASGGIESYRLFF
TRBJ2-2	-	TRBV6-5	CASSFRAWSNTGELFF
TRBJ1-4	-	TRBV6-6	CASSYGRLKEKLFF
TRBJ2-3	few	TRBV6-2/TRBV6-3	CASSLGFSDTQYF